What follows are 10 T cell receptor beta chains derived from one specimen sequenced in a study of vaccination and CD4 T cells after COVID-19. Oncomine TCR Beta short-read sequencing was applied to DNA from cultured CD4+ T cells. TCRdb itself ran the PCR reads through MiXCR, one entry per CDR3 protein. The sample consists of 10,000 to 15,000 distinct CDR3 sequences, roughly 70% of them appearing once. Treatment here: approximately nine-day PBMC culture with coronavirus spike peptide pools or control peptides (ViraFEST assay). Antigen specificity for these receptors is unknown. Sequencing was done on a sample of CD4+ T cells from blood, cultured in vitro. The receptors come from a human donor who had recovered from COVID-19.

V is TRBV20-1 and J is TRBJ2-3; TRBD2 agrees at 8 bases. Per the germline V gene, CDR1 is DFQATT and CDR2 is SNEGSKA (reference sequence). The CDR3 length is 16 residues. The V segment lost 3 bases and the J segment 3 bases; nucleotides outside the gene matches: 11. The CDR3 spells CSASSLGSGATDTQYF. DNA for the CDR3: TGCAGTGCTAGTTCCCTAGGTAGCGGGGCGACAGATACGCAGTATTTT.

The J gene is TRBJ1-2, the V gene TRBV6-1, with 10 bases identical to TRBD1. Trimming removed 6 bases from V and 0 bases from J; junction bases left unmatched: 7. The CDR3 has 16 residues. Germline V gives CDR1 MNHNS, CDR2 SASEGT. CDR3 nucleotides: TGTGCCAGCAGCCGACAGGGGGCGCGGGCTAACTATGGCTACACCTTC. This encodes CASSRQGARANYGYTF.

This clonotype was found a few times. This chain links TRBV7-2 with TRBJ2-1; the match to TRBD2 covers 9 bases. V trimming: 1 base; J trimming: 8 bases; junction bases outside the gene matches: 9. From germline, CDR1 is SGHTA and CDR2 FQGNSA. CDR3 size: 16 residues. CDR3: CASSLGILAGYDEQFF. CDR3 coding DNA: TGTGCCAGCAGCTTAGGTATTCTAGCGGGATACGATGAGCAGTTCTTC.

This clonotype was detected a few times. The rearrangement uses TRBV20-1 and TRBJ1-6, with D possibly being TRBD1 (6 bases). The CDR3 is 15 amino acids. Germline CDR1 and CDR2: DFQATT and SNEGSKA (reference sequence). Trimming cost V 6 bases and J 10 bases, with 22 bases left between them. The CDR3 loop is CSAPKVQGLASPLHF. For the CDR3, the DNA is TGCAGTGCCCCAAAGGTCCAGGGGTTGGCGTCACCCCTCCACTTT.

This chain connects TRBV20-1 to TRBJ1-2; 7 nucleotides line up with TRBD1. The CDR3 loop spans 11 amino acids. J lost 10 bases, V lost 6 bases, and 8 bases had no gene match. Looked up from germline, CDR1 is DFQATT and CDR2 is SNEGSKA (reference sequence). CDR3 DNA sequence: TGCAGTGCGCTGAGGGGGCCACTCTACACCTTC. Protein product: CSALRGPLYTF.

This clonotype is categorized as medium-sized. The chain employs TRBV7-2 and TRBJ2-5; D possibly uses TRBD1 or TRBD2 (5 bases each). The V gene lost 2 bases and the J gene lost 4 bases, with 14 bases spanning the gap. This CDR3 has 15 residues. The germline gives CDR1 SGHTA, CDR2 FQGNSA. This CDR3 is CASSLRGRAPETQYF. CDR3 in DNA: TGTGCCAGCAGCTTAAGGGGACGTGCCCCAGAGACCCAGTACTTC.

The chain combines TRBV20-1 with TRBJ1-1; a weak D match, TRBD1 (5 bases). Germline CDR1 reads DFQATT; CDR2 reads SNEGSKA (reference sequence). This CDR3 comprises 12 residues. V lost 5 bases to trimming and J lost 4 bases, with 11 bases between them. The CDR3 DNA is TGCAGTGCTGCCCAGGGTATCACTGAAGCTTTCTTT. Its protein product is CSAAQGITEAFF.

The CDR3 DNA follows: TGCAGTGCTAGAATTCAGTTTGGCTACACCTTC. Translating gives CSARIQFGYTF. This rearrangement joins TRBV20-1 to TRBJ1-2; D ambiguous. Germline-derived CDR1 and CDR2 are DFQATT and SNEGSKA (reference sequence). V dropped 2 bases and J dropped 7 bases, with 8 bases sitting between them. The length of the CDR3 is 11 residues.

V is TRBV12-3 or TRBV12-4 and J is TRBJ2-1; TRBD1 matches at 11 bases. V lost 6 bases to trimming and J lost 4 bases; unmatched junction nucleotides: 5. The CDR3 is 15 amino acids. DNA for the CDR3: TGTGCCAGCAGCCAGGGACAGGGGGGGTACAATGAGCAGTTCTTC. This encodes CASSQGQGGYNEQFF.

The chain is built from TRBV5-1 and TRBJ1-5, with a tentative D call TRBD1 (6 bases). This CDR3 region has 15 residues. Germline values: CDR1 SGHRS, CDR2 YFSETQ. The V end was cut by 0 bases, the J end by 0 bases, with 7 bases between. The CDR3 DNA is TGCGCCAGCAGCTTGGGGACAGATAGCAATCAGCCCCAGCATTTT. Translated: CASSLGTDSNQPQHF.